The T cell receptor beta chain under discussion was sequenced for a study of blood T cell repertoires in COVID-19. The wider study: Acute-phase and convalescent COVID-19 samples originated in the United States, Italy and Spain. T cells, B-cell-depleted T cells, or PBMCs supplied cDNA or gDNA.

As originally analysed: The authors estimated nucleated cell counts from reference gene primer amplification. Using immunoSEQ multiplex PCR, the repertoire was profiled, and TCRdb retains in-frame clones only, with some absent. V and J calls and clone size follow that table, whereas D and trimming were derived from the DNA. The sample consists of about 94,000 clones, approximately 80% of them appearing once. The CDR3 is made up of 13 amino acids. V was trimmed by 2 bases and J by 4 bases, leaving 9 bases between them. The germline CDR1 and CDR2 sequences are MNHEY and SMNVEV (reference sequence). The TCR sequence derives from a human donor in a cohort sampled during active COVID-19. The chain has TRBV27 and TRBJ2-7; unclear D gene. The material sequenced was peripheral blood. The DNA for the CDR3 is TGTGCCAGCAGTTTAAAGGTCAGGTACGAGCAGTACTTC. Its protein product is CASSLKVRYEQYF.